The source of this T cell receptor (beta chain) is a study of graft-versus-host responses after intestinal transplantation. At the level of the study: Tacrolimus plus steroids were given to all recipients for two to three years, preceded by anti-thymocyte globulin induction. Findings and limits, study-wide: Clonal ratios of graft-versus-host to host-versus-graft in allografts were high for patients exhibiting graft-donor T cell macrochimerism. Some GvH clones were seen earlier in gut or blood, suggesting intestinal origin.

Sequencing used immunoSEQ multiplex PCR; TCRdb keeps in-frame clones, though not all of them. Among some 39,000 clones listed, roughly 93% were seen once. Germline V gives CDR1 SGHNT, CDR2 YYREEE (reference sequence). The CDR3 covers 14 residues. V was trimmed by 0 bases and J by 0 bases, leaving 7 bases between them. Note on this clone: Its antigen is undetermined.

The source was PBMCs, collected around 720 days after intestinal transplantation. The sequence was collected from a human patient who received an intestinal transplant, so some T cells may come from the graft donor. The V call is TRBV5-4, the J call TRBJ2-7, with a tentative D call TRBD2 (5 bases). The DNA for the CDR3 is TGTGCCAGCAGCTTGGCGGGGTCCTCCTACGAGCAGTACTTC. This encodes CASSLAGSSYEQYF.